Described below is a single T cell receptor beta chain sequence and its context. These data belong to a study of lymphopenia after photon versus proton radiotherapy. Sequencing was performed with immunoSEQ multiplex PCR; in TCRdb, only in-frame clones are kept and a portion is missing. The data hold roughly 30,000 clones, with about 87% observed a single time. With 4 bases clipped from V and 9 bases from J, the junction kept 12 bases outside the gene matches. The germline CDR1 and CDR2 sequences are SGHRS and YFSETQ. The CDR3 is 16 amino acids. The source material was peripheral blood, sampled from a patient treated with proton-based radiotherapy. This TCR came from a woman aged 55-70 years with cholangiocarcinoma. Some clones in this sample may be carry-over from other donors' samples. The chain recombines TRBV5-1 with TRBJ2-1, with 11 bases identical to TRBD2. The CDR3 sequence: CASSAKLAGVSGEQFF. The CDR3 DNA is TGCGCCAGCAGCGCTAAACTAGCGGGAGTTAGTGGTGAGCAGTTCTTC.